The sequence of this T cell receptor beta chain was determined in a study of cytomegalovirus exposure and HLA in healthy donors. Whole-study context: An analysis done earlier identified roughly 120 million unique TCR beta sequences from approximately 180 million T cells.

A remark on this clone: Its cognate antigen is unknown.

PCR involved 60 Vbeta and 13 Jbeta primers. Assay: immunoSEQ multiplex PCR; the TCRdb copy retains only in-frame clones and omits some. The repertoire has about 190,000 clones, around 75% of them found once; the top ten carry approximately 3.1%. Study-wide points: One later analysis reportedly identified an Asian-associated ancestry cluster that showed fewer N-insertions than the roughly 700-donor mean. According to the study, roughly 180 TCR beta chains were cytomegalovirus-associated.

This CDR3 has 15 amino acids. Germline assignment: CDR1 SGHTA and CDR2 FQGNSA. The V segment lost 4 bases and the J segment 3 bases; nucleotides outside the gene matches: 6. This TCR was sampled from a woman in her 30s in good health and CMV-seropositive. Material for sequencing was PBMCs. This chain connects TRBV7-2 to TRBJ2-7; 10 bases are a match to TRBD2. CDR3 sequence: CASSSSAGGNYEQYF. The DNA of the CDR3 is TGTGCCAGCAGCTCATCAGCGGGAGGGAACTACGAGCAGTACTTC.